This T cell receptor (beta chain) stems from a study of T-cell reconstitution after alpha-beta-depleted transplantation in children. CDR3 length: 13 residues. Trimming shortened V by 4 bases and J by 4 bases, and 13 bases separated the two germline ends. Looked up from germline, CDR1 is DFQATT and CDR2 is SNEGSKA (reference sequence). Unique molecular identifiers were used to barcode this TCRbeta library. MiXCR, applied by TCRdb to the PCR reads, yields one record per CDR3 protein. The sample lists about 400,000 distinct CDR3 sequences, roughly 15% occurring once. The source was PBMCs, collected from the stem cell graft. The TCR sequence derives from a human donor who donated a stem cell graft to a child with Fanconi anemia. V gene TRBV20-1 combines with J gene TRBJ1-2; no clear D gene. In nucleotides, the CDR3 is TGCAGTGCTATCTCGCCCGACGGCTATGGCTACACCTTC. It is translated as CSAISPDGYGYTF.